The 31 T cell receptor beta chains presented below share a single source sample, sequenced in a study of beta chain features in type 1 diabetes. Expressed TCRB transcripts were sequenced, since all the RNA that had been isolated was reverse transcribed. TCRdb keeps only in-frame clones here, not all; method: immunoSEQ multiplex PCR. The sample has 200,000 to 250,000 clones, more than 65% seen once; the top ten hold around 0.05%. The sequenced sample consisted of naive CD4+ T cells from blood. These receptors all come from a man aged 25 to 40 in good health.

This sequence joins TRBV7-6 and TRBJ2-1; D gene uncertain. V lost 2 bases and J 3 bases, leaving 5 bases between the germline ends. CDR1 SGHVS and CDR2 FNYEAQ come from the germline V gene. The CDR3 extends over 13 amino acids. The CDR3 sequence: CASSLQRYNEQFF. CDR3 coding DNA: TGTGCCAGCAGCTTACAGCGCTACAATGAGCAGTTCTTC.

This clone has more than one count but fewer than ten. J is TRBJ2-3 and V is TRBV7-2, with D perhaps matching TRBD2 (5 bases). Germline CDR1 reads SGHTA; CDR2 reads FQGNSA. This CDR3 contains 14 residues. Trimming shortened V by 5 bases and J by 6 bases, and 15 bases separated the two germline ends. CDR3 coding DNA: TGTGCCAGCAGCCTCTTTCGACTATCCGATACGCAGTATTTT. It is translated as CASSLFRLSDTQYF.

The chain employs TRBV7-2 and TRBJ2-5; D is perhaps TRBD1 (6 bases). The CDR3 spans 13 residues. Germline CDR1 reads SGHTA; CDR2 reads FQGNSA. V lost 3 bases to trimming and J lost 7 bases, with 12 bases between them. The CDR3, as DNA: TGTGCCAGCAGCTTGAAGGGGGATGGGACCCAGTACTTC. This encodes CASSLKGDGTQYF. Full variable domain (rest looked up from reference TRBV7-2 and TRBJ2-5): GAGVSQSPSNKVTEKGKDVELRCDPISGHTALYWYRQSLGQGLEFLIYFQGNSAPDKSGLPSDRFSAERTGGSVSTLTIQRTQQEDSAVYLCASSLKGDGTQYFGPGTRLLVL.

In nucleotides, the CDR3 is TGTGCCAGCACGCCTAGATCGGGTCCGGGAGAGACCCAGTACTTC. Translation gives CASTPRSGPGETQYF. This rearrangement joins TRBV25-1 to TRBJ2-5; D is ambiguous. The V gene's germline CDR1 is MGHDK and CDR2 SYGVNS. V lost 7 bases and J lost 4, with 19 bases in between. The CDR3 extends over 15 amino acids.

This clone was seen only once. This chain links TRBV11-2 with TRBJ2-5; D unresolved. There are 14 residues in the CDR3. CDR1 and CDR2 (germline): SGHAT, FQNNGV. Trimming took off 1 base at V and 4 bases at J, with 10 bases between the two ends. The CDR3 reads CASSLGTATETQYF. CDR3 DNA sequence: TGTGCCAGCAGCTTAGGCACAGCCACAGAGACCCAGTACTTC.

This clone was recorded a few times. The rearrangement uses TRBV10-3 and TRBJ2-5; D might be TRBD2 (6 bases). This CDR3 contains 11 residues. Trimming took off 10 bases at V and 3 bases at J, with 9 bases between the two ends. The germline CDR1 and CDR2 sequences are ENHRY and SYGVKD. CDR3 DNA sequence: TGTGCCACCGGGACTGAAGAGACCCAGTACTTC. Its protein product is CATGTEETQYF.

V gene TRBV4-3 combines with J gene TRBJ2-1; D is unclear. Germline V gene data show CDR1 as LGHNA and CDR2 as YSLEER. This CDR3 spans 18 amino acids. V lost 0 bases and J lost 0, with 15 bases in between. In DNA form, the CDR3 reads TGCGCCAGCAGCCAAGAAACAGCCGGACCGAGCTCCTACAATGAGCAGTTCTTC. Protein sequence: CASSQETAGPSSYNEQFF.

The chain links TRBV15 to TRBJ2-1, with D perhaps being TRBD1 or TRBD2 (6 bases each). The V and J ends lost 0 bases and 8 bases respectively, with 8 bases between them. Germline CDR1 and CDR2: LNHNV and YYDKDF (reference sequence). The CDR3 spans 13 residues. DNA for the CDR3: TGTGCCACCAGCAGAGAAGGGGGGCATGAGCAGTTCTTC. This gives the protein CATSREGGHEQFF.

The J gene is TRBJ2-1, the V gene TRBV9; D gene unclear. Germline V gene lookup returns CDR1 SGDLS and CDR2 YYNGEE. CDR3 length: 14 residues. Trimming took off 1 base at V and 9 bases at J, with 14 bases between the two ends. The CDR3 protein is CASSVPPSDSEQFF. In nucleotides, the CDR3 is TGTGCCAGCAGCGTACCTCCATCCGATAGTGAGCAGTTCTTC.

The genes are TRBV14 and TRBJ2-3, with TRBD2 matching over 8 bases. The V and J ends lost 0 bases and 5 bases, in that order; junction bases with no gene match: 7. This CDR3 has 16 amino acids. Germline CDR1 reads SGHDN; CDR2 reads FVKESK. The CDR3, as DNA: TGTGCCAGCAGCCAAGATGCAGCGGGGGACCAAGATACGCAGTATTTT. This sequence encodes CASSQDAAGDQDTQYF. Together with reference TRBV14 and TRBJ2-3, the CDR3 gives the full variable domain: EAGVTQFPSHSVIEKGQTVTLRCDPISGHDNLYWYRRVMGKEIKFLLHFVKESKQDESGMPNNRFLAERTGGTYSTLKVQPAELEDSGVYFCASSQDAAGDQDTQYFGPGTRLTVL.

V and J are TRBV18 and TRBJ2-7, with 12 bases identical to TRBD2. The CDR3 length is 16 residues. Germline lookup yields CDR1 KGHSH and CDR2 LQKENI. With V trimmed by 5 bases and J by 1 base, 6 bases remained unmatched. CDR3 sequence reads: CASSSRTSGISYEQYF. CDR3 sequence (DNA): TGTGCCAGCTCATCCAGGACTAGCGGGATTTCCTACGAGCAGTACTTC.

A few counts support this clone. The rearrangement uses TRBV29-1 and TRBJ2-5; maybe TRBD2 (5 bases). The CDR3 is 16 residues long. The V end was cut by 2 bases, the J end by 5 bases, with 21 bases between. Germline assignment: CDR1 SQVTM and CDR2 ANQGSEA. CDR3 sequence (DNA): TGCAGCGTTGAAAACCGGGATAGAGGGAATAAGGAGACCCAGTACTTC. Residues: CSVENRDRGNKETQYF.

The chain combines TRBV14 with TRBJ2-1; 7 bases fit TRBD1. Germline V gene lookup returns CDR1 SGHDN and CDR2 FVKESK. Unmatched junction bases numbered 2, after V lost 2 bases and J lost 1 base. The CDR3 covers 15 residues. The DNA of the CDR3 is TGTGCCAGCAGCCAACAACAGGGGTCCTACAATGAGCAGTTCTTC. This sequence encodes CASSQQQGSYNEQFF.

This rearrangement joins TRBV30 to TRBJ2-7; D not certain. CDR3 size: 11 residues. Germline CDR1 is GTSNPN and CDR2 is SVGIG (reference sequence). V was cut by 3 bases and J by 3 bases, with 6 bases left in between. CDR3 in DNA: TGTGCCTGGAGCAACCGCTACGAGCAGTACTTC. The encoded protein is CAWSNRYEQYF.

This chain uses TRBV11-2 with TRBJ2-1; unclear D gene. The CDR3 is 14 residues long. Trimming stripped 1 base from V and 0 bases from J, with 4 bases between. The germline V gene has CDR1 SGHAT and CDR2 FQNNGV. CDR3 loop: CASSLAGSYNEQFF. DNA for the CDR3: TGTGCCAGCAGCTTAGCTGGCTCCTACAATGAGCAGTTCTTC.

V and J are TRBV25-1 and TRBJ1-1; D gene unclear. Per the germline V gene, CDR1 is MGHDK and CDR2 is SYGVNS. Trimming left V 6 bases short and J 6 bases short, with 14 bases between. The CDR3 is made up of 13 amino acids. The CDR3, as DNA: TGTGCCAGCAGCCAGGTTATGGACGCTGAAGCTTTCTTT. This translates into CASSQVMDAEAFF.

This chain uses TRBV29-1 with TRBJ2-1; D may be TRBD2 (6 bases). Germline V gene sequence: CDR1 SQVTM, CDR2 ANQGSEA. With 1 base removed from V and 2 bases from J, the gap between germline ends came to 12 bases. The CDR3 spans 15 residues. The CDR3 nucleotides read TGCAGCGTTGAAGGGAGGGCAGACACCTACAATGAGCAGTTCTTC. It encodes CSVEGRADTYNEQFF.

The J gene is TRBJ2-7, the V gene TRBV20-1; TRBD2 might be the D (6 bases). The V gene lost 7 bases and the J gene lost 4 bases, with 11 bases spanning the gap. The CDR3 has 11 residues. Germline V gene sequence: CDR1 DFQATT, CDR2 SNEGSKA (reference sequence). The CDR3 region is CSVPEGYEQYF. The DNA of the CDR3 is TGCAGTGTCCCGGAGGGTTACGAGCAGTACTTC.

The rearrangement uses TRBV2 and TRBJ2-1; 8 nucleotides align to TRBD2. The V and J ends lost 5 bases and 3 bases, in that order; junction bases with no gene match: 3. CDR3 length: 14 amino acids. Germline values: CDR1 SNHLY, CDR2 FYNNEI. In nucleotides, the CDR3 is TGTGCCAGCAGTAGCGGGGGAAGCTACAATGAGCAGTTCTTC. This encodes CASSSGGSYNEQFF.

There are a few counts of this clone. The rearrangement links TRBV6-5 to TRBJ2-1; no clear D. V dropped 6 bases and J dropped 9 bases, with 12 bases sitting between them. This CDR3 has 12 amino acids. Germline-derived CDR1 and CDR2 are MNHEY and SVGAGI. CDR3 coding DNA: TGTGCCAGCAGCCGTACTCGGAGTGAGCAGTTCTTC. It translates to CASSRTRSEQFF.

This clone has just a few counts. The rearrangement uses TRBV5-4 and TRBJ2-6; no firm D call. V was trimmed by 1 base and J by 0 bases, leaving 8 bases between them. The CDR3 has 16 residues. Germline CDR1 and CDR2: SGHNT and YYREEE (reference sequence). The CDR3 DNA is TGTGCCAGCAGCTTGTACGTTTCCTCTGGGGCCAACGTCCTGACTTTC. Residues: CASSLYVSSGANVLTF. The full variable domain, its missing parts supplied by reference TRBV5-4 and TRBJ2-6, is ETGVTQSPTHLIKTRGQQVTLRCSSQSGHNTVSWYQQALGQGPQFIFQYYREEENGRGNFPPRFSGLQFPNYSSELNVNALELDDSALYLCASSLYVSSGANVLTFGAGSRLTVL.

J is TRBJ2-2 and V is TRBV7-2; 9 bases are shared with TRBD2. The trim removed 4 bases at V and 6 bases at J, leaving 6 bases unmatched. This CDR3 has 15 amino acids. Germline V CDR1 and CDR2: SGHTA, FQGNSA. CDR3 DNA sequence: TGTGCCAGCAGCTCGACTAGCGGACTGCCCGGGGAGCTGTTTTTT. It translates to CASSSTSGLPGELFF.

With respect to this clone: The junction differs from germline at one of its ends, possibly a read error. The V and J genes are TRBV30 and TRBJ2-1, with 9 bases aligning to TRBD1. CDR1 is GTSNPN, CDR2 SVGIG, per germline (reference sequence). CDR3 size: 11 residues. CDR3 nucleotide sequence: TGTGCCTGGGGACAGGGGCCAACCGGGGTCTTC. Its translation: CAWGQGPTGVF.

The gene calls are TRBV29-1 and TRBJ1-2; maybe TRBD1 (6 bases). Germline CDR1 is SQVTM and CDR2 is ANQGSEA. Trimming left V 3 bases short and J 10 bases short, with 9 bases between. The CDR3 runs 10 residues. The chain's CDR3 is CSVEEGDYTF. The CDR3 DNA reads TGCAGCGTTGAGGAGGGGGACTACACCTTC.

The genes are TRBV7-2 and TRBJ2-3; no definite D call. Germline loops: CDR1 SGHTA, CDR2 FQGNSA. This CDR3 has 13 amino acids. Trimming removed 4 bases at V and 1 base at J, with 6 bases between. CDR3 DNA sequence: TGTGCCAGCAGCTCCACTGGCACAGATACGCAGTATTTT. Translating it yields CASSSTGTDTQYF.

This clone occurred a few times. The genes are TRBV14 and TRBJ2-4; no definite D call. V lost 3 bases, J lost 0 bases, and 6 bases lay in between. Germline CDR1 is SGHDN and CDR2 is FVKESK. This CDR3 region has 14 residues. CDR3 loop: CASSQSLAKNIQYF. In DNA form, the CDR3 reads TGTGCCAGCAGCCAGAGTCTAGCCAAAAACATTCAGTACTTC.

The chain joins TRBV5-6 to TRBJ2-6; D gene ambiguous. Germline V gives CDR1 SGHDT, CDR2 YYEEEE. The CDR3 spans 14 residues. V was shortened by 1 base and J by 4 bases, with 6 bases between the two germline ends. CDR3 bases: TGTGCCAGCAGCTTGCCGCCGGGGGCCAACGTCCTGACTTTC. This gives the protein CASSLPPGANVLTF. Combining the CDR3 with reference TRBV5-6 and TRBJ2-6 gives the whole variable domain DAGVTQSPTHLIKTRGQQVTLRCSPKSGHDTVSWYQQALGQGPQFIFQYYEEEERQRGNFPDRFSGHQFPNYSSELNVNALLLGDSALYLCASSLPPGANVLTFGAGSRLTVL.

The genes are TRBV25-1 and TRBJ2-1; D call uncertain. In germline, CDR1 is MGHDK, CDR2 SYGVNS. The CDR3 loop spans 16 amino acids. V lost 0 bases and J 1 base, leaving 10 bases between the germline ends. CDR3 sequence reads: CASSEYGGSSYNEQFF. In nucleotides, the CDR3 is TGTGCCAGCAGTGAATATGGCGGCAGTTCCTACAATGAGCAGTTCTTC.

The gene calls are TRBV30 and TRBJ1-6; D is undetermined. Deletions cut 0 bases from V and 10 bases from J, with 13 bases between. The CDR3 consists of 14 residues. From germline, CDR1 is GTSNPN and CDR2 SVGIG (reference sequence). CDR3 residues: CAWSVERSVSPLHF. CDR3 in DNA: TGTGCCTGGAGTGTCGAGAGATCGGTGTCACCCCTCCACTTT.

This CDR3 is CASSVGQSYEQYF. CDR3 DNA: TGTGCCAGCAGCGTAGGACAGTCCTACGAGCAGTACTTC. The chain is built from TRBV9 and TRBJ2-7; a weak D match, TRBD1 (5 bases). The CDR3 contains 13 residues. Germline CDR1 and CDR2: SGDLS and YYNGEE. V shed 0 bases and J shed 1 base, with 5 bases lying between them.

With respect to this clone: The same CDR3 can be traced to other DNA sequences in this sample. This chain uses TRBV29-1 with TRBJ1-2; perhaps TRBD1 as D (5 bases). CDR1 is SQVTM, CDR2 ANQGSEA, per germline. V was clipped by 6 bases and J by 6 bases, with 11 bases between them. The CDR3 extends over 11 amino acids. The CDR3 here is CSVQGGNGYTF. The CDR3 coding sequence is TGCAGCGTGCAGGGCGGGAATGGCTACACCTTC.